This T cell receptor beta chain originates from a study of T-cell memory formation after mild COVID-19. About the study: TCR clusters showed largely donor specificity.

Using its own MiXCR run on the 5' RACE reads, TCRdb lists one record per CDR3 protein. Of hundreds of thousands of distinct CDR3 sequences listed, more than 15% are singletons. This CDR3 region has 16 residues. The gene calls are TRBV21-1 and TRBJ2-1; the table's D call, TRBD2, was not checked against the DNA. TRBV21-1 is a recognized pseudogene. The source of this sequence is a man aged 18 to 29 who had mild COVID-19 (a few samples of this study predate the infection). Cell type and time point are not known. The sequenced material came from PBMCs or a T cell subset sorted from them (not recorded which). CDR3 DNA sequence: TGTGCCAGCAGCAACCGGACTAGCGGGGAATACAATGAGCAGTTCTTC. Translation gives CASSNRTSGEYNEQFF.